This note documents a single T cell receptor (beta chain) sequence. What it recognizes is unknown. Genomic DNA per cell subset filled all wells of several immunoSEQ plates. Clones were sequenced by immunoSEQ multiplex PCR, and TCRdb holds only the in-frame ones, with some missing. The data show some 2 million clones, 85% to 95% seen once. These data belong to a study of shared clonotypes between healthy human individuals. Whole-study findings and limits: Clonotypes shared by all four sorted-subset donors had higher generation probabilities than non-shared clonotypes.

CD45RO negativity and positive selection for CCR7 defined naive CD8 cells, a population that excluded terminally differentiated effector memory CD45RA+ cells. Free of recent acute infections or vaccinations, the donors were healthy HIV-negative adults. Looked up from germline, CDR1 is SNHLY and CDR2 is FYNNEI. The CDR3 covers 14 residues. The ends lost 7 bases at V and 9 bases at J; junction bases unmatched: 10. This chain uses TRBV2 with TRBJ1-5, with 9 bases identical to TRBD1. The sequenced material came from naive CD8+ T cells sorted from blood. This TCR derives from a man aged 18 to 30 in good health. The CDR3 DNA reads as TGTGCCAGCATGGGACAGGGCGGTATCCTGCCCCAGCATTTT. The encoded protein is CASMGQGGILPQHF.